This T cell receptor (beta chain) was found in a study of graft-versus-host responses after intestinal transplantation. Generated by immunoSEQ multiplex PCR, the TCRdb table keeps only in-frame clones and is missing some. The sample contains tens of thousands of clones, 91% of which appear only once. With regard to this clone: Its antigen is not known.

The sequencing here drew on unstimulated CD4+ T cells sorted from spleen or lymph node cells, taken before intestinal transplant. This clonotype originated in a human donor who received an intestinal transplant.

As DNA, the CDR3 is TGTGCCATCAGTGATTCGGAAGGGGCCGGGGAGCTGTTTTTT. Amino acid sequence: CAISDSEGAGELFF. The chain employs TRBV10-3 and TRBJ2-2; D is possibly TRBD1 (5 bases). V was clipped by 3 bases and J by 6 bases, with 11 bases between them. The CDR3 has 14 amino acids. In germline, CDR1 is ENHRY, CDR2 SYGVKD.